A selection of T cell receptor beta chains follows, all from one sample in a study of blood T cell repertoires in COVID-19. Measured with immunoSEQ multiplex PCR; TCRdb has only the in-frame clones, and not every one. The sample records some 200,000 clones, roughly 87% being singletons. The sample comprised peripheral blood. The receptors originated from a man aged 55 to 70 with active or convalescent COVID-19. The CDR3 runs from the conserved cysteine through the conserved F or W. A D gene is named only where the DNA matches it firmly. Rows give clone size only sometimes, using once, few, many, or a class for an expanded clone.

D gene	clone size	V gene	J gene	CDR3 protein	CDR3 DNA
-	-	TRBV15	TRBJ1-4	CATSRGGDPNEKLFF	TGTGCCACCAGCAGAGGCGGGGACCCTAATGAAAAACTGTTTTTT
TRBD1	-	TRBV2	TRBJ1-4	CASSDRGREKLFF	TGTGCCAGCAGTGACAGGGGGAGGGAAAAACTGTTTTTT
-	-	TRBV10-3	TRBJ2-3	CAISEWVGQGHTDTQYF	TGTGCCATCAGTGAGTGGGTCGGCCAGGGACACACAGATACGCAGTATTTT
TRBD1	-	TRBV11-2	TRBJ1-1	CASSLGQGRSTEAFF	TGTGCCAGCAGCTTGGGACAGGGGAGGAGCACTGAAGCTTTCTTT
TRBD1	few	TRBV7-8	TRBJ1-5	CASSWGTGGNNQPQHF	TGTGCCAGCAGCTGGGGGACAGGGGGGAACAATCAGCCCCAGCATTTT
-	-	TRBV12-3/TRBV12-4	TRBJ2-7	CASSISSYEQYF	TGTGCCAGCAGTATCTCCTCCTACGAGCAGTACTTC
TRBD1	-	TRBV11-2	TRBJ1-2	CASSSTGAWGYTF	TGTGCCAGCAGCTCGACAGGGGCCTGGGGCTACACCTTC
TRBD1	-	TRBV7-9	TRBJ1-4	CASSLGTGREKLFF	TGTGCCAGCAGCTTAGGGACAGGGAGGGAAAAACTGTTTTTT
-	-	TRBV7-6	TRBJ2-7	CASSLGGREASYEQYF	TGTGCCAGCAGCCTGGGCGGCAGGGAAGCCTCCTACGAGCAGTACTTC
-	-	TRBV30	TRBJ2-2	CAWSRLVNTGELFF	TGTGCCTGGAGTAGACTAGTGAACACCGGGGAGCTGTTTTTT
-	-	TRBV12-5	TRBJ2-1	CASGLLIAYDYNEQFF	TGTGCTAGTGGTTTGTTAATCGCCTATGATTACAATGAGCAGTTCTTC
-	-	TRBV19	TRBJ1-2	CASSPNSLQGALDYGYTF	TGTGCCAGTAGTCCCAACTCGCTGCAGGGTGCCTTGGACTATGGCTACACCTTC
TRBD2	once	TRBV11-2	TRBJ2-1	CASSRGLAGGSYNEQFF	TGTGCCAGCAGCAGAGGACTAGCGGGGGGCTCCTACAATGAGCAGTTCTTC
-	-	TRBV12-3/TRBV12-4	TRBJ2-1	CASSFTGINEQFF	TGTGCCAGCAGTTTCACAGGGATCAATGAGCAGTTCTTC
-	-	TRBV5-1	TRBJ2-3	CASRVALARTDTQYF	TGCGCCAGCAGGGTAGCCCTCGCCCGCACAGATACGCAGTATTTT
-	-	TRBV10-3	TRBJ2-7	CASNRGGGAYEQYF	TGTGCCTCCAACCGCGGAGGGGGGGCCTACGAGCAGTACTTC
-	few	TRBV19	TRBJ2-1	CASRGRGYNEQFF	TGTGCCAGTAGGGGCAGGGGCTACAATGAGCAGTTCTTC
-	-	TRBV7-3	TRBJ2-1	CASSFYPSVYSYNEQFF	TGTGCCAGCAGCTTCTACCCTAGCGTTTACTCCTACAATGAGCAGTTCTTC
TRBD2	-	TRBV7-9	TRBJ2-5	CASSSGEGTQYF	TGTGCCAGCAGCTCCGGGGAGGGGACCCAGTACTTC
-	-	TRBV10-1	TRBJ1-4	CASSRGEGEKLFF	TGCGCCAGCAGCAGGGGCGAAGGTGAAAAACTGTTTTTT
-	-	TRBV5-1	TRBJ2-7	CASSHNYEQYF	TGCGCCAGCAGCCACAACTACGAGCAGTACTTC
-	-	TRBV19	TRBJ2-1	CASSIDHASNEQFF	TGTGCCAGTAGTATAGATCATGCTAGCAATGAGCAGTTCTTC
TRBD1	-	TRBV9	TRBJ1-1	CASSALGGAGTEAFF	TGTGCCAGCAGCGCCCTAGGGGGCGCGGGCACTGAAGCTTTCTTT